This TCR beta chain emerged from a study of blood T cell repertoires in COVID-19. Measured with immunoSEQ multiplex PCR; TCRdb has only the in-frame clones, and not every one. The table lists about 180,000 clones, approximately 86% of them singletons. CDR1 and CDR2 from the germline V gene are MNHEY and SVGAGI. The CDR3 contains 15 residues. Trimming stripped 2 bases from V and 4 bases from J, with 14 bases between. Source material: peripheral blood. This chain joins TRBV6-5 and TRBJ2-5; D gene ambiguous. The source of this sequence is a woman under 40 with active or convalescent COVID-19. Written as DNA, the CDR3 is TGTGCCAGCAGTTACGCCCGTCTCTCGGGAGAGACCCAGTACTTC. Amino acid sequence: CASSYARLSGETQYF.